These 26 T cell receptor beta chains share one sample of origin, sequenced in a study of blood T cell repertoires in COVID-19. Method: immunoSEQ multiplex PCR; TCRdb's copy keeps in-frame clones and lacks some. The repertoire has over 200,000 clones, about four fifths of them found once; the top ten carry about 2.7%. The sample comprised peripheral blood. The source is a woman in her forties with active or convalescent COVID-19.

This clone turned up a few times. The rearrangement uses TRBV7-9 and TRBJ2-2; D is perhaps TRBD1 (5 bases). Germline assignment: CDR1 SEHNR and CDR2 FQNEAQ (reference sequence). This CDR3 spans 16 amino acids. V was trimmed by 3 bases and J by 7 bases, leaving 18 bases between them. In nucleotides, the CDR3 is TGTGCCAGCAGCTTTAAGGGGATAGGGAAGAGCGGGGAGCTGTTTTTT. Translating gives CASSFKGIGKSGELFF.

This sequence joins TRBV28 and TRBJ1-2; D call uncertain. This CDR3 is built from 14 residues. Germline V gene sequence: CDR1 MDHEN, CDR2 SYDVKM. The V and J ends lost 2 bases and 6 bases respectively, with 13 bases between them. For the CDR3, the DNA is TGTGCCAGCAGTTTAGCAGGCTCCACCAATGGCTACACCTTC. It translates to CASSLAGSTNGYTF.

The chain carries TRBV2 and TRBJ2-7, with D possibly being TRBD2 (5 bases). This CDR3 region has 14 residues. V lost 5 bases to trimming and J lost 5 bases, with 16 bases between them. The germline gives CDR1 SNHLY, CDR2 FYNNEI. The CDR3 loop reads CASSLDSSANEQYF. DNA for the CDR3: TGTGCCAGCAGTTTGGACTCCTCAGCCAACGAGCAGTACTTC.

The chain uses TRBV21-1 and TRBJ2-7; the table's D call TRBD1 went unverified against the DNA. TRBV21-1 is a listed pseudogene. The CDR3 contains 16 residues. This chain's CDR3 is CASSKDRTGQDYEQYF. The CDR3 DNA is TGTGCCAGCAGCAAAGACCGGACAGGGCAGGACTACGAGCAGTACTTC.

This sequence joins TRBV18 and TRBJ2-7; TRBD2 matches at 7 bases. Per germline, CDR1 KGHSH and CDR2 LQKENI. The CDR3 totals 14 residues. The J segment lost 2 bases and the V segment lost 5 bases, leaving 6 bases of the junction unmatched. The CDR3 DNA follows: TGTGCCAGCTCAGCCAGCGGGATCCCCTACGAGCAGTACTTC. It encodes CASSASGIPYEQYF.

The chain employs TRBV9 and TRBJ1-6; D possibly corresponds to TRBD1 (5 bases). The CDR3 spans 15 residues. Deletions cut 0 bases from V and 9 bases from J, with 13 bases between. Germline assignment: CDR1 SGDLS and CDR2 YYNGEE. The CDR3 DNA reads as TGTGCCAGCAGCGTAGAAAACAGGATCGGTTCACCCCTCCACTTT. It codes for CASSVENRIGSPLHF.

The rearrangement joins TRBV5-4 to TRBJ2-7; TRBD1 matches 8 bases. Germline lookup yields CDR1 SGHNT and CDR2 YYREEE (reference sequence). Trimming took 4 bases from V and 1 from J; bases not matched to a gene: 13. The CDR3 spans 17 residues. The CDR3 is CASSRPRDRSISYEQYF. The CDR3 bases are TGTGCCAGCAGCCGGCCCCGGGACAGGTCTATTTCCTACGAGCAGTACTTC.

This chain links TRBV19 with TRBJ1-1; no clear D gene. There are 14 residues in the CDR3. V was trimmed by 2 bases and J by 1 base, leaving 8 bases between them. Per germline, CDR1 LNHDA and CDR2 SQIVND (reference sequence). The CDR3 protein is CASSIMAGNTEAFF. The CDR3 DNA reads TGTGCCAGTAGTATAATGGCAGGGAACACTGAAGCTTTCTTT.

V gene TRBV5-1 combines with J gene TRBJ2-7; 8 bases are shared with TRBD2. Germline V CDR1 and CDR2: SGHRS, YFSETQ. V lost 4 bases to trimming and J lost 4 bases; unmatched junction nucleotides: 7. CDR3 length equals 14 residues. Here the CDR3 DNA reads TGCGCCAGCAGCGTGGGGGGACTAGAGTACGAGCAGTACTTC. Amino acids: CASSVGGLEYEQYF.

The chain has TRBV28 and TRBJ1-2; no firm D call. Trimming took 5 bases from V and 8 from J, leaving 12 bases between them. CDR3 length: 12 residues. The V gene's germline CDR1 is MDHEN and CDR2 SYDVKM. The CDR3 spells CASSPRPGGYTF. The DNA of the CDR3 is TGTGCCAGCAGTCCCCGGCCAGGCGGCTACACCTTC.

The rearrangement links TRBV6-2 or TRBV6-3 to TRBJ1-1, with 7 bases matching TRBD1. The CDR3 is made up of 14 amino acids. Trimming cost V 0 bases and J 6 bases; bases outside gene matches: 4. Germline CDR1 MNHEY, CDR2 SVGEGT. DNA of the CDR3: TGTGCCAGCAGTTACTCATGGGGACAGCCTGAAGCTTTCTTT. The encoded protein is CASSYSWGQPEAFF.

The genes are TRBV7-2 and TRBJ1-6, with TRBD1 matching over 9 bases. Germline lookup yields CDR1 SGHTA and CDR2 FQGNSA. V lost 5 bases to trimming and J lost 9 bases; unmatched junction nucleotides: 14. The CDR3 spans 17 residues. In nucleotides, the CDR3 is TGTGCCAGCAGCACCTCCGGGACAGGGAGTAGGAGTTCACCCCTCCACTTT. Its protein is CASSTSGTGSRSSPLHF.

CDR3 amino acids: CASTLAGDTDTQYF. The CDR3, as DNA: TGTGCCAGCACCCTAGCGGGGGACACAGATACGCAGTATTTT. This chain links TRBV6-1 with TRBJ2-3, with 10 bases identical to TRBD2. This CDR3 spans 14 amino acids. V lost 7 bases and J lost 2; bases outside the gene matches: 3. Germline V gene data show CDR1 as MNHNS and CDR2 as SASEGT.

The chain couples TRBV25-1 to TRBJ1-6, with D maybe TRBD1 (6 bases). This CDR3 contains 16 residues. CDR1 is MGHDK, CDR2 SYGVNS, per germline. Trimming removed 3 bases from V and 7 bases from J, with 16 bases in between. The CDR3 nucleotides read TGTGCCAGCAGTGATCCCAGGGGCGGAAAAAATTCACCCCTCCACTTT. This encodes CASSDPRGGKNSPLHF.

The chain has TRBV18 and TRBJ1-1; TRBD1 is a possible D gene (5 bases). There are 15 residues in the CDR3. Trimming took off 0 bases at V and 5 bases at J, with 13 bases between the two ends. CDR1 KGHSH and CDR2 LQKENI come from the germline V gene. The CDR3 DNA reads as TGTGCCAGCTCACCACCAGGAGGGGTAGGGACTGAAGCTTTCTTT. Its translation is CASSPPGGVGTEAFF.

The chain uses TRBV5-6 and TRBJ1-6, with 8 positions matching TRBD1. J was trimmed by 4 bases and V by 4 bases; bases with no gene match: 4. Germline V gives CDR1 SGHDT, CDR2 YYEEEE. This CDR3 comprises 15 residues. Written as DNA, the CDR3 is TGTGCCAGCAGCGAATGGACAGGGTATAATTCACCCCTCCACTTT. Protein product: CASSEWTGYNSPLHF.

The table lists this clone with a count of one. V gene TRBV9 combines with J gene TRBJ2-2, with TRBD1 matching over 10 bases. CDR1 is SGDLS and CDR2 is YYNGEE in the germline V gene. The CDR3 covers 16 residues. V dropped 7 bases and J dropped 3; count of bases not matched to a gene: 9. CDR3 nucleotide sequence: TGTGCCAGCCGCGCGCGGACAGGGGGGGACACCGGGGAGCTGTTTTTT. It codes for CASRARTGGDTGELFF. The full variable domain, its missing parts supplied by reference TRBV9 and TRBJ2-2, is DSGVTQTPKHLITATGQRVTLRCSPRSGDLSVYWYQQSLDQGLQFLIQYYNGEERAKGNILERFSAQQFPDLHSELNLSSLELGDSALYFCASRARTGGDTGELFFGEGSRLTVL.

In nucleotides, the CDR3 is TGTGCCAGCAGTTACCCGCAACAGGGGGATAATTCACCCCTCCACTTT. It translates to CASSYPQQGDNSPLHF. The rearrangement joins TRBV6-6 to TRBJ1-6, with 8 nucleotides matching TRBD1. This CDR3 has 16 amino acids. Trimming cost V 2 bases and J 5 bases; bases outside gene matches: 5. The germline V gene has CDR1 MNHNY and CDR2 SVGAGI (reference sequence).

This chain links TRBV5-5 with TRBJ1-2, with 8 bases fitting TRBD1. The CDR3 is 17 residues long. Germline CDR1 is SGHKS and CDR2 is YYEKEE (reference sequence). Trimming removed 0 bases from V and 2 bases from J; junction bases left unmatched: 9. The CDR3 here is CASSLGQGARVNYGYTF. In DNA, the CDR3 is TGTGCCAGCAGCTTGGGGCAGGGGGCGCGGGTGAACTATGGCTACACCTTC.

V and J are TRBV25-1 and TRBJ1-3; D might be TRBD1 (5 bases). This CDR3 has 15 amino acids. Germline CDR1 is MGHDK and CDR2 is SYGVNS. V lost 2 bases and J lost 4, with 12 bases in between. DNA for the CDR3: TGTGCCAGCAGTGAACCAGGGAACATAGGAAACACCATATATTTT. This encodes CASSEPGNIGNTIYF.

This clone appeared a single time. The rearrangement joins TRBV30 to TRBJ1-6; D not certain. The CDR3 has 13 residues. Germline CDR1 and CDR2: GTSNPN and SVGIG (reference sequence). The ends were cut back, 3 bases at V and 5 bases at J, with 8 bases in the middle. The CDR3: CAWSPGDNSPLHF. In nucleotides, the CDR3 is TGTGCCTGGAGCCCTGGAGATAATTCACCCCTCCACTTT.

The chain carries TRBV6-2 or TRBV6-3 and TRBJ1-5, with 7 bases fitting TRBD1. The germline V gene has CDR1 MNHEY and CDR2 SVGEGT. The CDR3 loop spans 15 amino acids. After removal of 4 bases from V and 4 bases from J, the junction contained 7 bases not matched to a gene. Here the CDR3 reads CASSLGAGGNQPQHF. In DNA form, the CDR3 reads TGTGCCAGCAGTTTGGGTGCAGGGGGGAATCAGCCCCAGCATTTT.

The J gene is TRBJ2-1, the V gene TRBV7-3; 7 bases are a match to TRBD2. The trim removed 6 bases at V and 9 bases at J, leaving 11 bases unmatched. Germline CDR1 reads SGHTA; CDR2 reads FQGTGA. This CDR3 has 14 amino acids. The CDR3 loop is CASSLGSASGEQFF. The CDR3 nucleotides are TGTGCCAGCAGTCTGGGGTCTGCTAGCGGTGAGCAGTTCTTC.

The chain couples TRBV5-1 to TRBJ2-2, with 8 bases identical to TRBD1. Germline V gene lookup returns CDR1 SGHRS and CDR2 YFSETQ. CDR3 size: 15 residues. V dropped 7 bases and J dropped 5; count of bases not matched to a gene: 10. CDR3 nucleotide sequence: TGCGCCAGCTCAGCTTCAGGGGGCATAACCGGGGAGCTGTTTTTT. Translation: CASSASGGITGELFF.

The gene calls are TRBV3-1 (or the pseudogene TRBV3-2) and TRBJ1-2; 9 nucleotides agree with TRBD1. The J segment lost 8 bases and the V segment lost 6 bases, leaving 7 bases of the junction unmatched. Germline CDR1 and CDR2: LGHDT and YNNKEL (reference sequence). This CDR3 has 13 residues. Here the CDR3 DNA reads TGTGCCAGCAGACCGGGACAGGGTTGGGGCTACACCTTC. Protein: CASRPGQGWGYTF.

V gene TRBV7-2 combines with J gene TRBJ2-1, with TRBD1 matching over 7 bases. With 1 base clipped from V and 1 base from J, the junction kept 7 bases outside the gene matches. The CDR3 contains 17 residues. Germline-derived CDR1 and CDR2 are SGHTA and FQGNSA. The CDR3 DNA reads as TGTGCCAGCAGCTTAGTGGTGCAGGGGGTATCCTACAATGAGCAGTTCTTC. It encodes CASSLVVQGVSYNEQFF.